This entry describes one T cell receptor beta chain. Its specificity is unknown. The data were taken from a study of beta chain features in type 1 diabetes. Broader study findings: Reduced insertions and increased deletions marked VDJ junctions in type 1 diabetes patients. Researchers report that Type 1 diabetes patients had moderately but significantly shorter TCRB CDR3s across all four CD4+ subsets.

Germline CDR1 reads SGHTA; CDR2 reads FQGNSA. The ends lost 1 base at V and 6 bases at J; junction bases unmatched: 7. This CDR3 comprises 16 residues. Isolated RNA was reverse transcribed in full, so expressed TCRB transcripts were sequenced. Generated by immunoSEQ multiplex PCR, the TCRdb table keeps only in-frame clones and is missing some. This sample carries around 40,000 clones, 65% to 70% of them seen once, and the ten largest clones take approximately 2%. This clonotype originated in a woman under 30 with type 1 diabetes. J is TRBJ2-1 and V is TRBV7-2; 9 bases agree with TRBD2. Sample: Tregs from blood. In DNA, the CDR3 is TGTGCCAGCAGCTTAGACAGCGGGACTAGCCGCAATGAGCAGTTCTTC. Its protein product is CASSLDSGTSRNEQFF.